This is a list of T cell receptor beta chains from one sample in a study of blood T cell repertoires in COVID-19. Data came from immunoSEQ multiplex PCR; TCRdb stores just in-frame clones and leaves some out. The data contain 72,000 or so clones, over 85% of them singletons. The specimen was peripheral blood. The source is a man in his fifties or sixties with acute or convalescent COVID-19. The CDR3 runs from the conserved cysteine through the conserved F or W. Fields, in order: J gene, CDR3 length, D gene, V gene, CDR3 DNA, CDR3 protein. The D gene is left open where the match is weak.

TRBJ1-1 14 TRBD1 TRBV6-5 TGTGCCAGCAGGGGGACAGGCCCGAACACTGAAGCTTTCTTT CASRGTGPNTEAFF
TRBJ1-1 14 . TRBV6-5 TGTGCCAGCAGACCGGCTTTGACAAGGACTGAAGCTTTCTTT CASRPALTRTEAFF
TRBJ2-7 16 . TRBV9 TGTGCCAGCAGCCATTATAACTTGGGGGGAGCCTACGAGCAGTACTTC CASSHYNLGGAYEQYF
TRBJ2-5 15 . TRBV10-3 TGTGCCATCAGAGTAGGACAGAACTTCCAAGAGACCCAGTACTTC CAIRVGQNFQETQYF
TRBJ1-6 16 . TRBV5-1 TGCGCCAGCAGCTTGGGGGACAAGCCGAGGGGGTCACCCCTCCACTTT CASSLGDKPRGSPLHF
TRBJ2-4 15 . TRBV5-1 TGCGCCAGCAGCCCCAGGGGCATAGAAGGAAACATTCAGTACTTC CASSPRGIEGNIQYF
TRBJ1-2 14 TRBD1 TRBV5-1 TGCGCCAGCAGCGCCTGGACAGGGGAGGGTGGCTACACCTTC CASSAWTGEGGYTF
TRBJ2-4 17 . TRBV15 TGTGCCACCAGCCGGACCACCACAGGGCTAGCCAAAAACATTCAGTACTTC CATSRTTTGLAKNIQYF
TRBJ1-1 14 . TRBV3-1/TRBV3-2 TGTGCCAGCAGCCAGAGACAAGCAAACACTGAAGCTTTCTTT CASSQRQANTEAFF
TRBJ2-2 17 TRBD2 TRBV7-3 TGTGCCAGCAGCTTGGGCCTGCTAGCGGGACGAACCGGGGAGCTGTTTTTT CASSLGLLAGRTGELFF
TRBJ2-1 17 . TRBV7-3 TGTGCCAGCAGCTTAACGACGGCGGGGGCGGCCTTGGGTGAGCAGTTCTTC CASSLTTAGAALGEQFF
TRBJ1-1 12 . TRBV6-5 TGTGCCAGCAGTTCCCGGGTCGAAGAAGCTTTCTTT CASSSRVEEAFF
TRBJ2-3 17 TRBD1 TRBV10-1 TGCGCCAGGGGGATGGAACAGGGGAAAGGGCCCACAGATACGCAGTATTTT CARGMEQGKGPTDTQYF